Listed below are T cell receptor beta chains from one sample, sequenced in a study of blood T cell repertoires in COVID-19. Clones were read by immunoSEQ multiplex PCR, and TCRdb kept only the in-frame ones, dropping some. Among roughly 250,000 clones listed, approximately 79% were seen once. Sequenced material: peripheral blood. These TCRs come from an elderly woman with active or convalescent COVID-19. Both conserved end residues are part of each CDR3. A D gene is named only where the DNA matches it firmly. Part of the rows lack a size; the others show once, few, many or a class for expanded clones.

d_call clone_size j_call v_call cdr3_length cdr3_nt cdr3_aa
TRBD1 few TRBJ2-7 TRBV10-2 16 TGCGCCAGCAGTCCCGGACAGGGAGCCCCTTCCTACGAGCAGTACTTC CASSPGQGAPSYEQYF
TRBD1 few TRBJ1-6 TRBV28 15 TGTGCCAGCAGTTTCCCGGGACAGGCCAATTCACCCCTCCACTTT CASSFPGQANSPLHF
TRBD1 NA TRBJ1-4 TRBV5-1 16 TGCGCCAGCAGCTCCTCGCCGGGACAGCAAAATGAAAAACTGTTTTTT CASSSSPGQQNEKLFF
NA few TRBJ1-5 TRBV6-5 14 TGTGCCAGCAGTTACGTTCAGGGATCTCAGCCCCAGCATTTT CASSYVQGSQPQHF
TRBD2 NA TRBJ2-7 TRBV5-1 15 TGCGCCAGCAGCTTGGTGACTAGCGGGGGGTCCGAGCAGTACTTC CASSLVTSGGSEQYF
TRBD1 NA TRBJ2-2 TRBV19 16 TGTGCCAGTAGGGGACAGGGTGGACGGAAATCCGGGGAGCTGTTTTTT CASRGQGGRKSGELFF
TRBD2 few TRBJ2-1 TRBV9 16 TGTGCCAGCAGCGTAATTTCTAGCGGGGAGTACAATGAGCAGTTCTTC CASSVISSGEYNEQFF
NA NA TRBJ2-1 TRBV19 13 TGTGCCAGTAGTAAAGCGCGTTACAATGAGCAGTTCTTC CASSKARYNEQFF
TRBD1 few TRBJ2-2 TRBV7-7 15 TGTGCCAGCAGTTTACCGGGACAGGGTGCCGGGGAGCTGTTTTTT CASSLPGQGAGELFF
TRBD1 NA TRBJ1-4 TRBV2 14 TGTGCCAGCAGTCTAGGGGGCGACGATGAAAAACTGTTTTTT CASSLGGDDEKLFF
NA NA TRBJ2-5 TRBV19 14 TGTGCCAGTAGTATGCGACAACTCCAAGAGACCCAGTACTTC CASSMRQLQETQYF
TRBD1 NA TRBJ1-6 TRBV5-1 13 TGCGCCAGCAGCCCCGGGACAGTTGAACCCCTCCACTTT CASSPGTVEPLHF
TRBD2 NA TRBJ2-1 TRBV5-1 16 TGCGCCAGCAGCTTCGTTCTAGCGGGGGCGTCCCATGAGCAGTTCTTC CASSFVLAGASHEQFF
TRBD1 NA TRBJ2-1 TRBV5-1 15 TGCGCCAGCAGCCGGGGACAGGGAGGGTACAATGAGCAGTTCTTC CASSRGQGGYNEQFF
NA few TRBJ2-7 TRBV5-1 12 TGCGCCAGCAGCTTGGGACTCTCCGAGCAGTACTTC CASSLGLSEQYF
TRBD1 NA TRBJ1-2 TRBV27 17 TGTGCCAGCAGTTTCCGGGGGACAGGCCAAACTAACTATGGCTACACCTTC CASSFRGTGQTNYGYTF
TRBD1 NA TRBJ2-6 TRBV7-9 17 TGTGCCAGCAGCGGGGACAGGATCTTCTCTGGGGCCAACGTCCTGACTTTC CASSGDRIFSGANVLTF
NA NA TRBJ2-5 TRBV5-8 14 TGTGCCAGCAGCTTGGTGGGGGGTCAAGAGACCCAGTACTTC CASSLVGGQETQYF
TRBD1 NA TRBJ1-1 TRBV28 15 TGTGCCAGCAGTTTCTTCGGACAGGGAGGGTCTGAAGCTTTCTTT CASSFFGQGGSEAFF
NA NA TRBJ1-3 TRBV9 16 TGTGCCAGCAGCGTAGAGCAGGGCTACTCTGGAAACACCATATATTTT CASSVEQGYSGNTIYF
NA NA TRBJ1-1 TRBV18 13 TGTGCCAGCTCACCATTCGGGGACACTGAAGCTTTCTTT CASSPFGDTEAFF
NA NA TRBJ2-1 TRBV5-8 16 TGTGCCAGCAGCTTGGCTGCCAGGGGAGGGTACAATGAGCAGTTCTTC CASSLAARGGYNEQFF
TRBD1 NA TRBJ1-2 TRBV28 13 TGTGCCAGCAGTTCCGGACAGGGACGAGGCTACACCTTC CASSSGQGRGYTF
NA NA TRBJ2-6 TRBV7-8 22 TGTGCCAGCAGCTTAGCGTCTCACAGGGTGACGAAGAAACTCTCTGGGGCCAACGTCCTGACTTTC CASSLASHRVTKKLSGANVLTF
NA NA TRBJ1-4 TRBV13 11 TGTGCCAGCAGCTTTGGGCTGGAACTGTTTTTT CASSFGLELFF
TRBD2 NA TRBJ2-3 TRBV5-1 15 TGCGCCAGCAGCAATGGACTAGCGGGCACAGATACGCAGTATTTT CASSNGLAGTDTQYF
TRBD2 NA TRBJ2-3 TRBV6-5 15 TGTGCCAGCAGTTTAGATAGCGGGACTGCCAATACGCAGTATTTT CASSLDSGTANTQYF
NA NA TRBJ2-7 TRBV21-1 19 TGTGCCAGCAGCAAAGGGATCCCCGGACCGGTCGGGAGCTCCTACGAGCAGTACTTC CASSKGIPGPVGSSYEQYF
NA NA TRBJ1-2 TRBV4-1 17 TGCGCCAGCAGCCAAGCGTGGACAGCAACTATTAACTATGGCTACACCTTC CASSQAWTATINYGYTF
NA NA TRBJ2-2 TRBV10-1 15 TGCGCCAGCGGGGGGCAGGGGGGACCCACCGGGGAGCTGTTTTTT CASGGQGGPTGELFF
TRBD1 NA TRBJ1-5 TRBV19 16 TGTGCCAGTAGTCGAACCACGACAGGGAGATATCAGCCCCAGCATTTT CASSRTTTGRYQPQHF
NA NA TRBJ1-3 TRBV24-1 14 TGTGCCACCAGTGACGCAAACAGCGGCAACACCATATATTTT CATSDANSGNTIYF
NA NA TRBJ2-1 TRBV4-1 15 TGCGCCAGCAGCCTGGGCGGGATGTCCTACAATGAGCAGTTCTTC CASSLGGMSYNEQFF
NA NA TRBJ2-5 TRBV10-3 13 TGTGCCATCAGCCTAGGGGGTTCAGAGACCCAGTACTTC CAISLGGSETQYF
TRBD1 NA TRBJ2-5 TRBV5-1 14 TGCGCCAGCAGCATAGGACAGGGACAAGAGACCCAGTACTTC CASSIGQGQETQYF
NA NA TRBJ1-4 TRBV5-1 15 TGCGCCAGCAGCTTATCCACGGGTTTTGTAAAAAAACTGTTTTTT CASSLSTGFVKKLFF
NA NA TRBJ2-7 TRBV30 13 TGTGCCTGCACCGGGACTGGAAGGTACGAGCAGTACTTC CACTGTGRYEQYF
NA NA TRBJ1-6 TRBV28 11 TGTGCCAGCAGCAACGGTTCACCCCTCCACTTT CASSNGSPLHF
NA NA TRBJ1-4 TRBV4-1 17 TGCGCCAGCAGCCAAGACAGGGGAGGGGCAACTAATGAAAAACTGTTTTTT CASSQDRGGATNEKLFF
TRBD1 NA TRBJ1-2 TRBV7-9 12 TGTGCCAGCAGCTTAGACAGGGGAAGCTACACCTTC CASSLDRGSYTF
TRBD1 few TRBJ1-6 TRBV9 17 TGTGCCAGCAGCGCCGACAGGGGGTTCTCCTATAATTCACCCCTCCACTTT CASSADRGFSYNSPLHF
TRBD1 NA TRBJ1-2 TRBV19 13 TGTGCGGTCCGGGACAGGAGTCGAGCTGGCTACACCTTC CAVRDRSRAGYTF
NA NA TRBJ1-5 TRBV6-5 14 TGTGCCAGCAGTATGGGGGGGTTCAATCAGCCCCAGCATTTT CASSMGGFNQPQHF
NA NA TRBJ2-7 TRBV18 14 TGTGCCAGCTCCCAGCCACAGGATGGGTACGAGCAGTACTTC CASSQPQDGYEQYF
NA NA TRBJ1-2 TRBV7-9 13 TGTGCCAGCAGCTTGGGCCGGGGGGGCGGCTACACCTTC CASSLGRGGGYTF
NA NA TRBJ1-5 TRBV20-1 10 TGCAGTCCGTCGGGTCAGCCCCAGCATTTT CSPSGQPQHF
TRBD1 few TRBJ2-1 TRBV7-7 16 TGTGCTAGCAGCCGACAGTTGGGACAGGGGAGCAATGAGCAGTTCTTC CASSRQLGQGSNEQFF
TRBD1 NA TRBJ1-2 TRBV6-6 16 TGTGCCAGCAGTAAGCCTAAACAGGGGATTAACTATGGCTACACCTTC CASSKPKQGINYGYTF
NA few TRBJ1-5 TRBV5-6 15 TGTGCCAGCAGCCAGTTCCGGGTGGGGAGTCAGCCCCAGCATTTT CASSQFRVGSQPQHF
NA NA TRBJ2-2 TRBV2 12 TGTGCCAGCGGCAGGGTACCCGGGGAGCTGTTTTTT CASGRVPGELFF
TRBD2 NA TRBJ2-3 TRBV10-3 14 TGTGCCATCAGCGGGACTAGCGGCACAGATACGCAGTATTTT CAISGTSGTDTQYF